The 4 T cell receptor beta chains listed next were all sequenced from one sample in a study of shared clonotypes between healthy human individuals (dated by TCRdb to 2018 to 2021). Libraries came from the immunoSEQ multiplex PCR assay. TCRdb holds this immuneACCESS table with in-frame rearrangements only. Some clones are missing; in checked studies, unresolved V genes explain under half, and the rest has no known cause. This sample is represented by some 1,400,000 clones; around 97% of them were singletons. Of the sample, approximately 1% falls within the top ten clones. The sample taken for sequencing was naive CD4+ T cells sorted from blood. Sample cell subset or site, as interpreted from the label and publication: CD45RA+ positively selected. These receptors came from a man in his thirties or forties in good health.

This clone was seen just once. V is TRBV28 and J is TRBJ1-4; 8 bases line up with TRBD1. CDR3 size: 15 residues. CDR1 is MDHEN, CDR2 SYDVKM, per germline. V lost 6 bases, J lost 14 bases, and 17 bases stayed unmatched. The CDR3, as DNA: TGTGCCAGCAGCTCAGCCGGGACAGGTGGTGTTGGGCTGTTTTTT. Residues: CASSSAGTGGVGLFF.

A note on this clone: Different DNA sequences within this sample yield the same CDR3. V usage is TRBV20-1 and J usage is TRBJ2-5; D ambiguous. Trimming took off 2 bases at V and 4 bases at J, with 5 bases between the two ends. This CDR3 comprises 11 residues. Germline loops: CDR1 DFQATT, CDR2 SNEGSKA (reference sequence). CDR3 loop: CSARIGETQYF. The CDR3 nucleotides are TGCAGTGCTAGAATAGGAGAGACCCAGTACTTC.

To note about this clone: Distinct nucleotide sequences in the sample also encode this CDR3. The CDR3: CASSLAGGTDTQYF. CDR3 bases: TGCGCCAGCAGCTTGGCTGGGGGGACAGATACGCAGTATTTT. V gene TRBV5-1 combines with J gene TRBJ2-3; weak D call: TRBD2 (6 bases). Germline loops: CDR1 SGHRS, CDR2 YFSETQ. CDR3 length: 14 amino acids. With 0 bases removed from V and 3 bases from J, the gap between germline ends came to 8 bases.

This chain joins TRBV6-5 and TRBJ1-5; TRBD1 agrees at 7 bases. This CDR3 spans 13 amino acids. Germline CDR1 and CDR2: MNHEY and SVGAGI. J was trimmed by 7 bases and V by 5 bases; bases with no gene match: 5. The CDR3 DNA sequence: TGTGCCAGCAGTCGTGACAGGGTCCAGCCCCAGCATTTT. Translated, it gives CASSRDRVQPQHF.